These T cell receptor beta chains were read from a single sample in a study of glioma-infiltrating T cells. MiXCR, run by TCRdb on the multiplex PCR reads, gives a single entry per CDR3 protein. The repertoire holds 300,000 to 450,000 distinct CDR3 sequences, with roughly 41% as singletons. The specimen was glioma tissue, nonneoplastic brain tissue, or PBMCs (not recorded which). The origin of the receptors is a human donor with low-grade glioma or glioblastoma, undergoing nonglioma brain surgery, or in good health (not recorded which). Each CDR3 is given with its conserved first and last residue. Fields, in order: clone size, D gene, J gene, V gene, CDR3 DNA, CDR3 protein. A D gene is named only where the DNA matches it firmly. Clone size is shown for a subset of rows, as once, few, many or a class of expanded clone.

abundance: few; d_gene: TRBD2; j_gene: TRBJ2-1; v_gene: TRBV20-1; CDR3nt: TGCAGCGGGCTAGCGGGAAACTACAATGAGCAGTTCTTC; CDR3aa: CSGLAGNYNEQFF
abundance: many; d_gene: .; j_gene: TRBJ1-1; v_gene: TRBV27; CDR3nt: TGTGCCAGCAGTCGACAGGTTGGGACTGAAGCTTTCTTT; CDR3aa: CASSRQVGTEAFF
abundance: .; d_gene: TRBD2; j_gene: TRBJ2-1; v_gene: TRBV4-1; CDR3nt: TGCGCCAGCAGCCAGGGACTAGCGGGAGGTTGGAATGAGCAGTTCTTC; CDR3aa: CASSQGLAGGWNEQFF
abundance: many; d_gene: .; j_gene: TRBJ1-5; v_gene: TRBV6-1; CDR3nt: TGTGCCAGCAGTGATAGTGCGGGTTACCAACAGCCCCAGCATTTT; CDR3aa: CASSDSAGYQQPQHF
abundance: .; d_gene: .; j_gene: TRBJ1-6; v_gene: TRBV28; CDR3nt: TGTGCCAGCAGCCTCGACGTCTCACCCCTCCACTTT; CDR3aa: CASSLDVSPLHF
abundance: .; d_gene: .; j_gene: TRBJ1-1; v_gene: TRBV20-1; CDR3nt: TGCAGTGCTTCCAGGGCCTGGGACACTGAAGCTTTCTTT; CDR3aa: CSASRAWDTEAFF
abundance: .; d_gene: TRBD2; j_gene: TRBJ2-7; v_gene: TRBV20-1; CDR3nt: TGCAGTGCTAGTTTGGGGACTAGCGCCGAGCAGTACTTC; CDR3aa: CSASLGTSAEQYF
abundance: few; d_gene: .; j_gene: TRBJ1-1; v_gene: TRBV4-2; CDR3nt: TGTGCCAGCAGCCAAGGAGTCGGGGGCGCTTCTGAAGCTTTCTTT; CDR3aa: CASSQGVGGASEAFF
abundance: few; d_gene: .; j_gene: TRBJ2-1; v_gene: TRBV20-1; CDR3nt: TGCAGTGCTAGCCTGGTACAGGATGATGAGCAGTTCTTC; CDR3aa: CSASLVQDDEQFF
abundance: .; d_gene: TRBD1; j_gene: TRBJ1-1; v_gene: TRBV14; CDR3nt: TGTGCCAGCAGCTTCTTGGGACAGATGAACACTGAAGCTTTCTTT; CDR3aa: CASSFLGQMNTEAFF
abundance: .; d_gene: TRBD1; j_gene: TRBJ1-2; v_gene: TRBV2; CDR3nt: TGTGCCAGCACCGCCGACAGGGTGGACGGCTACACCTTC; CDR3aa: CASTADRVDGYTF
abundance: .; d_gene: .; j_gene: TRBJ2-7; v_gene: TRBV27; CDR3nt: TGTGCCAGCAGTCTCCTGTCGTTCGGATCCCTAAACGAGCAGTATTTC; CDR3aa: CASSLLSFGSLNEQYF
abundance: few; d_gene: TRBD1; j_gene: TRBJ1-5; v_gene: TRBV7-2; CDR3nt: TGTGCCAGCAGCCATAAACACCGATATAAGGGACAGGTTAATCAGCCCCAGCATTTT; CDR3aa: CASSHKHRYKGQVNQPQHF
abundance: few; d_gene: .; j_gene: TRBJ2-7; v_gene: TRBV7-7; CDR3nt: TGTGCTAGCAGCCGACTACAGGGCTCCTACGAGCAGTACTTC; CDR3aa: CASSRLQGSYEQYF
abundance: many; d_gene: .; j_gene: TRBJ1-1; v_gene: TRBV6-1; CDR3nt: TGTGCCAGCGCCGGGGGGAACACTGAAGCTTTCTTT; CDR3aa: CASAGGNTEAFF
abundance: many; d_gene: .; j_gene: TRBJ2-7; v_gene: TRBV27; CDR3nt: TGTGCCAGCAGTTTCTCGCCTGACAGGCTGCCCTACGAGCAGTACTTC; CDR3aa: CASSFSPDRLPYEQYF
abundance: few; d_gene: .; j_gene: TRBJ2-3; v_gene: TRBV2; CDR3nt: TGTGCCAGCAGCCGTCCGAGCGGACGCACAGATACGCAGTATTTT; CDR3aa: CASSRPSGRTDTQYF
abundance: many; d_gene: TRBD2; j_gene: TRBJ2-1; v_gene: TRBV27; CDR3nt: TGTGCCAGCAGTTTCTTGGTAGCGGGAGGGTACTACAATGAGCAGTTCTTC; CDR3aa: CASSFLVAGGYYNEQFF
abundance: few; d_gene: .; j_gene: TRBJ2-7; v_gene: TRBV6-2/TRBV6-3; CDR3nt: TGTGCCAGCAGTTACCTAGCCGGCTACGAGCAGTACTTC; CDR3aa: CASSYLAGYEQYF
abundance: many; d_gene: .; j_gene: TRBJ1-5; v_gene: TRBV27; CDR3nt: TGTGCCAGCAGTTTACTAAGGAGCAATCAGCCCCAGCATTTT; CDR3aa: CASSLLRSNQPQHF
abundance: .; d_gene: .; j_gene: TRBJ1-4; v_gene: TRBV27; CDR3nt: TGTGCCAGCAGTTTTTTAGGGAAACTGTTTTTT; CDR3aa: CASSFLGKLFF
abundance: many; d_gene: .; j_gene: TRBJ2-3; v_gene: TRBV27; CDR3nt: TGTGCCAGCAGTTTGGGCGGGGTGGATACGCAGTATTTT; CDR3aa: CASSLGGVDTQYF
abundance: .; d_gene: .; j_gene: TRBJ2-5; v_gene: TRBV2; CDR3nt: TGTGCCAGCAGTGAAGTCTCCCAAGAGACCCAGTACTTC; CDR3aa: CASSEVSQETQYF
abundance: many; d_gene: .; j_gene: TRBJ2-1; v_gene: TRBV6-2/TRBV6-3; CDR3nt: TGTGCCAGCAGTTACTTACGCGGGTTTGAGCAGTTCTTC; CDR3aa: CASSYLRGFEQFF
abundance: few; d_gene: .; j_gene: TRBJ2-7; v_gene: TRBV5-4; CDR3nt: TGTGCCAGCAGCTTGGACGGTCCCTACGAGCAGTACTTC; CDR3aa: CASSLDGPYEQYF
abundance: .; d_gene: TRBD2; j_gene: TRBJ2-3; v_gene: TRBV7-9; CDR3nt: TGTGCCAGCAGCTTAGTTCCAGCGGGAGTAACAGATACGCAGTATTTT; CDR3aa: CASSLVPAGVTDTQYF